This TCR beta chain is from a study of blood T cells in healthy people across ages. Germline loops: CDR1 SGHRS, CDR2 YFSETQ. V lost 5 bases, J lost 0 bases, and 16 bases lay in between. The CDR3 has 16 amino acids. A second PCR, run for about 7 to 11 cycles, used a sample-barcoded 5' primer plus a J-beta primer mix. TCRdb itself ran the 5' RACE reads through MiXCR, one entry per CDR3 protein. Of around 700,000 distinct CDR3 sequences listed, around 25% are singletons. A further study also used this sample, focusing on T cells of mothers and their children.

This sequence was found in a boy between 10 and 17 years old in good health. The specimen sequenced was blood. The V gene is TRBV5-1, the J gene TRBJ2-3; TRBD2 might be the D (5 bases). CDR3 protein: CASSYRGLASTDTQYF. The CDR3 nucleotides read TGCGCCAGCAGTTATCGAGGACTGGCTAGCACAGATACGCAGTATTTT.